This T cell receptor beta chain stems from a study of early T cells in non-severe SARS-CoV-2 infection (dated by TCRdb to about 2021). Regarding the study in general: Because TCR sequencing relied on bulk RNA taken from unsorted whole blood, pairing of alpha and beta chains was not possible.

Receptors were amplified or captured by 5' RACE. TCRdb records NextSeq 500 as the sequencer. To correct for sequencing error and PCR bias, the TCR library protocol tagged individual cDNA molecules with unique molecular identifiers. TCR alpha and beta chains were both sequenced, and the abundances of alpha and beta sequences in each sample were closely correlated with each other. As for the original processing: Decombinator V4 was used to annotate TCR sequences for V gene, J gene and CDR3. Expanded TCRs were defined as changing significantly between any two time points under a Poisson model with p below 0.0001. TCR abundances were normalised to the total number of TCRs sequenced in each sample and reported as counts per million. MAIT TCRs were defined by TRAV1-2 paired with TRAJ12, TRAJ20 or TRAJ33, and iNKT TCRs by TRAV10 paired with TRAJ18. A search of VDJdb, accessed on 1 November 2021, was run for TCRs annotated to CMV, EBV and SARS-CoV-2, with TCRs annotated for multiple antigens excluded. TCRdb passed the public sequencing reads through fastp at Q25 and MiXCR, retaining productive beta sequences. Rows are unified per CDR3 protein, each entry keeping the most common DNA and genes. The V and J calls and clone size come from TCRdb's table, not from the authors' own analysis. The sample table shows around 86,000 distinct CDR3 sequences, and about 14% are seen once. The biggest ten clones account for about 0.58% of the sample.

Paper-wide results and their limitations: VDJdb matching was skewed toward anti-spike CD8 responses, so virus-specific expansions were likely underestimated and private and CD4 specificities were missed.

Clipping removes 0 bases from V and 0 bases from J, with 5 as the unmatched junction base count. Per the germline V gene (reference sequence), SEHNR is the CDR1 and FQNEAQ is the CDR2. The CDR3 measures 17 amino acids from cysteine to phenylalanine. Solely the CDR3 DNA is kept, with 51 bases framed from the first base. Turning to this clonotype: This receptor's antigen is unknown. Per-base quality was not reported, and no clone a single base away is much larger than it.

Set within a cohort of healthcare workers in London, UK, this nested case-control study involved weekly PCR testing of nasopharyngeal swabs along with blood sampling. Healthcare workers were recruited during the week of the UK lockdown, between 23 and 31 March 2020, and followed weekly for up to about 15 weeks. The sequence derives from an adult who was a healthcare worker with PCR-confirmed SARS-CoV-2 infection or an uninfected control (not recorded which). Sequencing used whole blood. This sequence uses TRBV7-9 and TRBJ2-1, and 7 junctional nucleotides match TRBD2. CDR3 sequence: CASSLAGSSGSYNEQFF. The DNA sequence is as follows: TGTGCCAGCAGCTTAGCGGGATCTAGCGGCTCCTACAATGAGCAGTTCTTC.